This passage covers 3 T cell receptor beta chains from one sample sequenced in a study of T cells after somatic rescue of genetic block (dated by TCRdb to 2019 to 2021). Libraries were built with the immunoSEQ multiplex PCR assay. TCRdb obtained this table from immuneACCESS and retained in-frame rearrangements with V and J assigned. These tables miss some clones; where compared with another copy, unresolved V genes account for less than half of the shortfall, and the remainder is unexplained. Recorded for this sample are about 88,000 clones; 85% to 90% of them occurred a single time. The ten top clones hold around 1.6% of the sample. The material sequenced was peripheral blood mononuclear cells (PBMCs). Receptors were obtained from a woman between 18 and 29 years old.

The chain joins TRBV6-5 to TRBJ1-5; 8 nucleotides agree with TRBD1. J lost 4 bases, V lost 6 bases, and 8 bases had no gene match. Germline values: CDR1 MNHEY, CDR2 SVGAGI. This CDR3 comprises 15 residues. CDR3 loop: CASRLGQGPNQPQHF. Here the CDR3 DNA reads TGTGCCAGCAGACTCGGACAGGGCCCAAATCAGCCCCAGCATTTT.

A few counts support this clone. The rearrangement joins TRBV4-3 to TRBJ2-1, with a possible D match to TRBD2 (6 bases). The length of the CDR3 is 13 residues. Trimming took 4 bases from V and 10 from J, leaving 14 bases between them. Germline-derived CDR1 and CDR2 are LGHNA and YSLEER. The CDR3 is CASSPDARGEQFF. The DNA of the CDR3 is TGCGCCAGCAGCCCGGACGCCCGGGGGGAGCAGTTCTTC.

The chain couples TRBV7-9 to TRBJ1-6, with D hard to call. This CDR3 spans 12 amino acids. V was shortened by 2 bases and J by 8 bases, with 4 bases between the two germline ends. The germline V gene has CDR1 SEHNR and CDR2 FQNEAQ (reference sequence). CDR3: CASSLIDSPLHF. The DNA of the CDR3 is TGTGCCAGCAGCTTAATAGATTCACCCCTCCACTTT.